This TCR beta chain was captured in a study of CD8+ T cells in alopecia areata. Reverse transcribed after extraction, RNA yielded cDNA as the sequencing template. Clones were read by immunoSEQ multiplex PCR, and TCRdb kept only the in-frame ones, dropping some. This repertoire shows under 250,000 clones, approximately 65% found once; its top ten account for more than 1%. CDR3 length equals 13 residues. With 7 bases clipped from V and 13 bases from J, the junction kept 11 bases outside the gene matches. In germline, CDR1 is LNHDA, CDR2 SQIVND (reference sequence). This clone has only a few counts. Treatment: oral pan-JAK inhibitor, 5-10 mg twice daily.

The rearrangement links TRBV19 to TRBJ2-2, with 8 bases aligning to TRBD1. This TCR was sampled from a human donor with alopecia areata. The sample consisted of CD4+ T cells sorted from blood, taken between weeks 44 and 45, from a patient treated with tofacitinib. The chain's CDR3 is CASTYGQGWMLFF. The DNA of the CDR3 is TGTGCCAGTACTTACGGACAGGGTTGGATGCTGTTTTTT.